This T cell receptor beta chain was documented in a study of blood T cell repertoires in COVID-19. In the original processing: Researchers report that nucleated cell counts were estimated from reference gene primer amplification. Generated by immunoSEQ multiplex PCR, the TCRdb table keeps only in-frame clones and is missing some. That table furnishes V, J and clone size, whereas the DNA furnished D and trimming. The data hold 200,000 to 250,000 clones, with roughly 79% observed a single time. Researchers sorted participants into cohorts using their self-reported clinical history. Either two negative PCRs, clearance, or symptom resolution qualified Cohort 3 donors as recovered. This CDR3 region has 14 residues. The V gene's germline CDR1 is ENHRY and CDR2 SYGVKD. Trimming cost V 4 bases and J 3 bases; bases outside gene matches: 1.

The sequenced material came from PBMCs or T cells enriched from blood (not recorded which). The receptor was isolated from a man aged 40-49 years who had recovered from COVID-19. This chain uses TRBV10-3 with TRBJ1-5; 9 positions agree with TRBD1. The CDR3 sequence is CAISGTGANQPQHF. The CDR3 DNA follows: TGTGCCATCAGTGGGACAGGGGCCAATCAGCCCCAGCATTTT.